This entry is about one TCR beta chain. The specificity of this receptor is unknown. No much larger clone is present one base from it, and per-base qualities are unavailable. V gives up 5 bases and J gives up 1 base, and the segment between their germline ends measures 8 bases. In the germline V gene, CDR1 corresponds to MRHNA and CDR2 to SNTAGT. Its CDR3 holds 13 amino acids, cysteine through phenylalanine. This entry keeps only the CDR3 DNA: 39 bases, framed from base 1. This entry is derived from a study of technical replicates of blood from several donors (dated by TCRdb to 2015 to 2018). Receptor libraries were prepared by the immunoSEQ multiplex PCR assay. This is the immuneACCESS table as TCRdb keeps it, with only in-frame sequences that have V and J called. A part of the clones is gone; compared with another copy, unresolved V genes explain less than half, and the rest is unexplained. Present in this sample are tens of thousands of clones, 85% to 95% of which were seen just once. The top ten constitute approximately 2.9% of the sample.

This chain joins TRBV6-4 to TRBJ1-1, with no reliable assignment of the D segment. This TCR was recovered from a human donor in good health. Some clones in this sample may be carry-over from other donors' samples. Sequencing was carried out using PBMCs. The DNA reads as follows: TGTGCCAGCAGTAAACGAGAGAACACTGAAGCTTTCTTT. It is translated as CASSKRENTEAFF.